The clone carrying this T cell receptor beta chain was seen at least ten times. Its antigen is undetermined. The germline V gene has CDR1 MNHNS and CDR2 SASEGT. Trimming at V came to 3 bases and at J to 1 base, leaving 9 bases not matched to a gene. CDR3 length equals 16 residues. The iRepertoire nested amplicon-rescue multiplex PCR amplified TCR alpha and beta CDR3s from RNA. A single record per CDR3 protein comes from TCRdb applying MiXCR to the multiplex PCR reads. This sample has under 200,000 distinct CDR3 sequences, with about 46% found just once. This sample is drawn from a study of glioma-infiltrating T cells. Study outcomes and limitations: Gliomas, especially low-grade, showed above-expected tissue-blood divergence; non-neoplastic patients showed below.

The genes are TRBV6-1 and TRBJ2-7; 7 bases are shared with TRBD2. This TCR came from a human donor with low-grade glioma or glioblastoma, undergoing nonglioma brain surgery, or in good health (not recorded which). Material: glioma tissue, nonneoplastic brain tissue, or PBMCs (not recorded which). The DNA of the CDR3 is TGTGCCAGCAGTGACCGATGGGGGGAGGGGTCCTACGAGCAGTACTTC. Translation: CASSDRWGEGSYEQYF.